This record looks at one T cell receptor beta chain sequence and its context. This clonotype is deemed medium-sized (0.01 to 0.1%). Its antigen is unknown. It has no much larger one-base neighbor in the sample; base qualities were not kept. These data come from a study of neurological immune-mediated disorders (dated by TCRdb to the late 2010s). For the study in its entirety: Using UMI-based sequencing, the study compared peripheral blood TCR-beta repertoires from patients with HTLV-I-associated myelopathy (HAM/TSP), patients with multiple sclerosis, and healthy controls. The approximately 110 TCR-beta libraries included longitudinal samples, technical triplicates and paired sorted CD4+ and CD8+ T-cell subsets alongside PBMC samples. Longitudinal HAM/TSP and healthy donors had 3 time-points each (about 3-45 month intervals). The cohort included approximately 68 subjects: about 14 with HAM/TSP, some 34 with multiple sclerosis, and around 20 healthy controls. Summary of the overall study and its limitations: No identical CDR3 amino acid sequences were shared among expanded clones across subjects, suggesting private TCR-beta repertoires in all groups. TCR clonal expansion was highest in HAM/TSP patients and lowest in MS patients, with MS patients falling below even healthy controls.

The time point label for this specimen denotes: longitudinal time-point 1 (baseline). Healthy controls were blood bank volunteers in Maryland, USA. Libraries from unsorted PBMCs were made from 2 million PBMCs kept in RNAlater at -80 degrees C until RNA extraction. Peripheral blood underwent Ficoll-Hypaque density gradient centrifugation to isolate PBMCs, which were then cryopreserved in liquid nitrogen. The CDR3 sequence holds 15 residues, the cysteine and phenylalanine included. Left in the record is the CDR3 DNA by itself, 45 bases read in frame from the first base. The germline V gene supplies CDR1 SGHRS and CDR2 YFSETQ. Ends trimmed: V by 4 bases, J by 4 bases; bases unmatched to a gene: 8. cDNA was synthesized by template-switch 5'RACE using a primer carrying a 10-nucleotide random unique molecular identifier by which each TCR transcript was tagged. Over 180 million TCR-beta sequences, covering 15-18 subjects, were produced in each sequencing run. Total RNA was extracted with the RNeasy kit. TCR-beta VDJ regions were amplified with primers for the TCR constant region and the 5'RACE anchor, using the KAPA Real-time Library Amplification kit. A first PCR added sample indexes and Illumina adaptors, and a second PCR then raised library yield. After Ampure bead purification, the TCR product of roughly 650 bp was size-selected on a 2% E-gel SizeSelection system. Library quality was checked on a Bioanalyzer, concentration was measured with Qubit, and libraries were quantified with the Kapa Library Quantification kit before pooling. An Illumina HiSeq 2500 sequenced the libraries paired-end 2 x 150 bp. To increase sequence diversity, about 25-31% phiX was spiked into each library pool. The authors' analysis ran thus. The UMI-based MiGEC pipeline processed quality-filtered reads and removed over 85% of raw TCR sequences during error correction. IMGT germline references were used for aligning VDJ genes, and each clonotype was defined as a unique CDR3 amino acid sequence together with its V-J genes. Clonal expansion, Shannon diversity and CDR3 relatedness (CalcPairwiseDistances, ClusterSamples) were evaluated with VDJtools, and phylogenetic trees were built with CLCbio workbench. Expanded clones were defined as having at least 8 unique UMIs, based on coefficient-of-variation modelling across technical triplicates. TCRdb itself trimmed the public reads at Q25 with fastp, ran MiXCR and retained productive beta chains. Rows with one shared CDR3 protein collapse into an entry with the most common genes and DNA. Clone size and V and J calls follow TCRdb, not the original study. The table for this sample lists about 49,000 distinct CDR3 sequences; more than 8.5% of them were counted only once. More than 1.5% of the sample is taken by the ten largest.

The origin of this receptor is a woman aged 40-49 years in good health. This chain joins TRBV5-1 to TRBJ2-5; TRBD2 agrees with 9 junctional bases. Sequenced sample: PBMCs. The bases are TGCGCCAGCAGCAGGGTAGCGGGAGTAAGAGAGACCCAGTACTTC. Its translation is CASSRVAGVRETQYF. Beyond the CDR3, the reference TRBV5-1 and TRBJ2-5 genes provide the residues; the full variable domain reads: KAGVTQTPRYLIKTRGQQVTLSCSPISGHRSVSWYQQTPGQGLQFLFEYFSETQRNKGNFPGRFSGRQFSNSRSEMNVSTLELGDSALYLCASSRVAGVRETQYFGPGTRLLVL.